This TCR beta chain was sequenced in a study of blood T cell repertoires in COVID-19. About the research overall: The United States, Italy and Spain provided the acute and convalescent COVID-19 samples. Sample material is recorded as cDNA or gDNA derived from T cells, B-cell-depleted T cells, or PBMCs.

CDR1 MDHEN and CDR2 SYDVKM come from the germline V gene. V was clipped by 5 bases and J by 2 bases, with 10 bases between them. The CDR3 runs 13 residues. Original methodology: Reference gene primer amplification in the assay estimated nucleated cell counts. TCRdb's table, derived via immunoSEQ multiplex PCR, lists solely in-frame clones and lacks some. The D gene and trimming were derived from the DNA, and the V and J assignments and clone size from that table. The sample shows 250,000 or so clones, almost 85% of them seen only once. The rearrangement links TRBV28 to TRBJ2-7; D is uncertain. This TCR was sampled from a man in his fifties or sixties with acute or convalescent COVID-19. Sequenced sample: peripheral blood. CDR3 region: CASSPRSTYEQYF. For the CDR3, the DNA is TGTGCCAGCAGTCCCCGGAGCACCTACGAGCAGTACTTC.